This passage covers 19 T cell receptor beta chains from one sample sequenced in a study. TCRdb independently ran MiXCR on the RT-PCR reads; one entry per CDR3 protein. The sample gives around 700,000 distinct CDR3 sequences, over 12% of which show up once; 3.6% is in the top ten. Material: memory CD4+ T cells from blood. Receptors originate from a female donor in good health, serving as a healthy control.

This clonotype was seen repeatedly, ten times or more. The genes are TRBV7-8 and TRBJ2-5; D perhaps matches TRBD1 (5 bases). CDR1 is SGHVS, CDR2 FQNEAQ, per germline. V was pared by 6 bases and J by 4 bases, with 15 bases between. CDR3 length equals 14 residues. In nucleotides, the CDR3 is TGTGCCAGCAGGAAGTCGCAGGGCTTAGAGACCCAGTACTTC. It yields the protein CASRKSQGLETQYF.

This clonotype was detected only a few times. J is TRBJ1-1 and V is TRBV20-1, with D possibly being TRBD1 (5 bases). This CDR3 is built from 10 residues. Germline CDR1 DFQATT, CDR2 SNEGSKA (reference sequence). CDR3 nucleotides: TGCCAGGGCCAGAACACTGAAGCTTTCTTT. Encoded protein: CQGQNTEAFF.

The gene calls are TRBV5-6 and TRBJ2-7, with 8 bases aligning to TRBD1. With 4 bases clipped from V and 5 bases from J, the junction kept 11 bases outside the gene matches. The CDR3 is 15 residues long. CDR1 is SGHDT, CDR2 YYEEEE, per germline. The CDR3 DNA reads TGTGCCAGCAGCATCCAAGGACAGGGTGTCAACGAGCAGTACTTC. Its protein product is CASSIQGQGVNEQYF.

This clonotype came up many times. The chain employs TRBV20-1 and TRBJ2-5; 7 nucleotides align to TRBD1. This CDR3 contains 14 residues. The V gene's germline CDR1 is DFQATT and CDR2 SNEGSKA (reference sequence). The V gene end was trimmed by 5 bases and the J gene end by 3 bases; junction bases not matched to a gene: 9. CDR3 sequence: CSALDRVVKETQYF. CDR3 DNA: TGCAGTGCTTTAGACAGGGTGGTTAAAGAGACCCAGTACTTC.

This clonotype was recorded at least ten times. The rearrangement joins TRBV20-1 to TRBJ1-1, with 8 bases identical to TRBD1. Germline V lookup: CDR1 DFQATT, CDR2 SNEGSKA (reference sequence). The CDR3 contains 12 residues. The junction had 1 base not matched to a gene; V was cut back by 4 bases and J by 3 bases. The CDR3 sequence: CSAKTGDTEAFF. CDR3 in DNA: TGCAGTGCTAAGACAGGGGACACTGAAGCTTTCTTT.

This clonotype was seen more than once but under ten times. The rearrangement joins TRBV7-9 to TRBJ1-5; D remains unclear. The CDR3 consists of 13 residues. Trimming cost V 2 bases and J 7 bases, with 9 bases left between them. Germline CDR1 SEHNR, CDR2 FQNEAQ (reference sequence). CDR3 region: CASSLMGSQPQHF. The CDR3 nucleotides read TGTGCCAGCAGCTTAATGGGATCCCAGCCCCAGCATTTT.

The chain has TRBV24-1 and TRBJ2-7; a weak D match, TRBD2 (5 bases). V gave up 10 bases and J gave up 3 bases, with 24 bases separating them. CDR3 length equals 16 residues. From germline, CDR1 is KGHDR and CDR2 SFDVKD. The CDR3 is CATHRPKRWVGYEQYF. The DNA of the CDR3 is TGTGCCACTCACCGCCCCAAGCGGTGGGTTGGCTACGAGCAGTACTTC.

For the CDR3, the DNA is TGTGCCAGCTCTCTGGGACAGGCGAGCTCCTACAATGAGCAGTTCTTC. Translation: CASSLGQASSYNEQFF. The chain carries TRBV18 and TRBJ2-1; 8 bases are shared with TRBD1. V was pared by 6 bases and J by 0 bases, with 7 bases of the junction left unmatched. Germline CDR1 reads KGHSH; CDR2 reads LQKENI. This CDR3 comprises 16 residues. Looking up the rest from reference TRBV18 and TRBJ2-1 gives the full variable domain: NAGVMQNPRHLVRRRGQEARLRCSPMKGHSHVYWYRQLPEEGLKFMVYLQKENIIDESGMPKERFSAEFPKEGPSILRIQQVVRGDSAAYFCASSLGQASSYNEQFFGPGTRLTVL.

In its sample, this clonotype was seen many times. This chain links TRBV6-5 with TRBJ1-2; D uncertain. Germline lookup yields CDR1 MNHEY and CDR2 SVGAGI. The CDR3 is 14 amino acids. V was trimmed by 4 bases and J by 4 bases, leaving 13 bases between them. CDR3 nucleotides: TGTGCCAGCAGTTTAACCCAGGCCTCCTATGGCTACACCTTC. It is translated as CASSLTQASYGYTF.

The table lists this clonotype with a few counts. One end of the junction is discordant with germline, which a read error may explain. V usage is TRBV12-3 or TRBV12-4 and J usage is TRBJ2-1; 7 bases are shared with TRBD2. The CDR3 has 14 residues. CDR3 amino acids: CTSSKGLAVFEQFF. CDR3 nucleotide sequence: TGTACCAGCAGCAAAGGGCTAGCGGTTTTTGAACAGTTCTTC.

The chain combines TRBV7-9 with TRBJ2-3, with 8 bases that match TRBD1. The CDR3 has 14 amino acids. The germline V gene encodes CDR1 SEHNR and CDR2 FQNEAQ (reference sequence). The V and J ends lost 6 bases and 4 bases, in that order; junction bases with no gene match: 6. The DNA for the CDR3 is TGTGCCAGCAGGTCGGACAGGGCGCCAGATACGCAGTATTTT. It yields the protein CASRSDRAPDTQYF.

The genes are TRBV3-1 and TRBJ1-1; D unclear. Trimming removed 0 bases at V and 4 bases at J, with 12 bases between. Per germline, CDR1 LGHDT and CDR2 YNNKEL (reference sequence). The CDR3 has 15 residues. DNA of the CDR3: TGTGCCAGCAGCCAAGACAGGAGACCGGGCACTGAAGCTTTCTTT. Translated, it gives CASSQDRRPGTEAFF.

The rearrangement links TRBV6-5 to TRBJ2-6; D is undetermined. V gave up 6 bases and J gave up 0 bases, with 9 bases separating them. The CDR3 spans 15 residues. Germline V lookup: CDR1 MNHEY, CDR2 SVGAGI. The CDR3 spells CASRRTFSGANVLTF. The CDR3 DNA follows: TGTGCCAGCAGAAGGACCTTCTCTGGGGCCAACGTCCTGACTTTC.

This clonotype was observed at least ten times. The chain uses TRBV7-2 and TRBJ2-7, with 8 bases that match TRBD1. The CDR3 is made up of 14 amino acids. Germline values: CDR1 SGHTA, CDR2 FQGNSA. V trimming: 4 bases; J trimming: 5 bases; junction bases outside the gene matches: 7. The CDR3 nucleotides are TGTGCCAGCAGCTCCCGACAGGGGACAAACGAGCAGTACTTC. Translation: CASSSRQGTNEQYF.

This clonotype was detected only a few times. CDR3 sequence: CASSSDPTKAGELFF. CDR3 nucleotide sequence: TGCGCCAGCAGCTCCGACCCTACTAAGGCCGGGGAGCTGTTTTTT. The rearrangement links TRBV5-1 to TRBJ2-2; no firm D call. The CDR3 runs 15 residues. V lost 3 bases, J lost 6 bases, and 15 bases lay in between. From germline, CDR1 is SGHRS and CDR2 YFSETQ.

This clonotype appeared many times. The rearrangement uses TRBV12-3 or TRBV12-4 and TRBJ1-2; possibly TRBD1 for D (6 bases). The V gene lost 5 bases and the J gene lost 10 bases, with 14 bases spanning the gap. This CDR3 has 12 residues. As DNA, the CDR3 is TGTGCCAGCAGTGCCGACAGGTTACTCTACACCTTC. It is translated as CASSADRLLYTF.

V is TRBV10-2 and J is TRBJ2-7; tentatively, D is TRBD1 (6 bases). The CDR3 consists of 14 residues. V was trimmed by 7 bases and J by 5 bases, leaving 18 bases between them. Germline CDR1 and CDR2: WSHSY and SAAADI. DNA for the CDR3: TGCGCCAGCAACACGGGTGGGGGCCCCAACGAGCAGTACTTC. Protein sequence: CASNTGGGPNEQYF.

This clonotype has just a few counts. This CDR3 reads CASSYSGDLGNYGYTF. DNA of the CDR3: TGTGCCAGCAGTTACTCAGGGGACCTCGGTAACTATGGCTACACCTTC. The chain joins TRBV6-5 to TRBJ1-2, with a possible D match to TRBD1 (5 bases). The germline gives CDR1 MNHEY, CDR2 SVGAGI. V dropped 0 bases and J dropped 1 base, with 12 bases sitting between them. CDR3 size: 16 residues.

The J gene is TRBJ2-1, the V gene TRBV2; a possible D gene is TRBD1 (5 bases). There are 15 residues in the CDR3. V lost 4 bases, J lost 0 bases, and 10 bases lay in between. Looked up from germline, CDR1 is SNHLY and CDR2 is FYNNEI. In DNA, the CDR3 is TGTGCCAGCAGTGTCAGGGCGAGCTCCTACAATGAGCAGTTCTTC. As protein: CASSVRASSYNEQFF.